This T cell receptor beta chain is drawn from a study of post-analysis software for immune sequencing data. Every TCR beta cDNA library bore unique molecular identifiers. TCRdb passed the PCR reads through MiXCR, listing each CDR3 protein once. The sample carries 750,000 to 900,000 distinct CDR3 sequences, 40% to 55% recorded once. Germline values: CDR1 SQVTM, CDR2 ANQGSEA. Trimming cost V 0 bases and J 0 bases, with 3 bases left between them. This CDR3 spans 12 amino acids. About this clonotype itself: Its cognate antigen is unknown.

Overall study findings and caveats: The normalized Chao1 diversity of multiple sclerosis patients was significantly lower than that of controls. The study found TRBV5-6, TRBV5-1 and TRBV20-1 among about 5 TRBV segments more frequent in patients than controls.

The J gene is TRBJ2-7, the V gene TRBV29-1; D is undetermined. The TCR originated in a girl under 18 with multiple sclerosis. The sequenced material came from blood. DNA for the CDR3: TGCAGCGTTGAAGAACACTCCTACGAGCAGTACTTC. This gives the protein CSVEEHSYEQYF.